This TCR beta chain was captured in a study of tumor-infiltrating lymphocytes in primary liver carcinoma. Study background: Tumor stage was T1-T3 N0M0, and tumor size was about 4.2 to 11 cm across. Study-level findings and limits: Relative to blood, tumors carried a significantly larger fraction of the repertoire in their top 250 clones (p = 0.039).

The template, roughly 0.45 ug total RNA, yielded TCR beta cDNA made with a constant-region primer. Libraries of TCR beta came from three nested multiplex PCR rounds with slightly modified ARM-PCR. Investigators reported that the first two PCR rounds, at 10 cycles each, used TRBV1-TRBV30 forward primers with a C-beta reverse primer. TCRdb reanalysed the multiplex PCR reads using MiXCR and keeps one entry per CDR3 protein. The profile shows around 100,000 distinct CDR3 sequences, around three quarters of them singletons. The germline V and J ends were trimmed by 3 bases and 4 bases, with 11 bases remaining between them. The CDR3 runs 14 residues. Taking 20-30 mg of unsorted bulk tissue, the authors co-extracted RNA and DNA. This clonotype was picked up many times. Its specificity is unknown.

The sequenced sample consisted of liver tumor tissue from sampling region 5. Subset denoted: tumor region T5, tumor centre. The genes are TRBV12-3 or TRBV12-4 and TRBJ2-3; D is ambiguous. This receptor was taken from a woman aged 55-75 years with primary liver carcinoma and hepatitis B virus infection. The CDR3 DNA reads as TGTGCCAGCAGTTTTTGGTCCTTATCAGATACGCAGTATTTT. Amino acids: CASSFWSLSDTQYF.